Below, one T cell receptor (beta chain) is given with its context. These data are taken from a study of blood T cell dynamics during melanoma immunotherapy. The ends lost 3 bases at V and 10 bases at J; junction bases unmatched: 12. The CDR3 runs to 15 residues. The V gene's germline CDR1 is WSHSY and CDR2 SAAADI. Time point meaning: week 3, after first cycle of checkpoint inhibitor. Disease control meant complete response, partial response or stable disease at 12 weeks. Prior systemic cancer therapy, immunosuppressant use and other active malignancies excluded patients. Profiled with immunoSEQ multiplex PCR; TCRdb holds only in-frame clones, not every one. Among approximately 29,000 clones, approximately 88% were seen once, and the ten largest hold 10% to 13%.

The sample was blood, taken from a patient treated with checkpoint blockade. The clonotype was recovered from a human donor with melanoma. The rearrangement joins TRBV10-2 to TRBJ2-5, with 9 bases aligning to TRBD1. CDR3 sequence: CASSDHGDRVEIQYF. The CDR3 DNA reads TGCGCCAGCAGTGACCACGGGGACAGGGTGGAAATCCAGTACTTC.